What follows are 22 T cell receptor beta chains derived from one specimen sequenced in a study of regulatory T cells in long-lasting Graves disease. Arm-PCR of CDR3 regions and iRepertoire HTBI primers were the basis on which TCR beta libraries were built. TCRdb ran MiXCR on the multiplex PCR reads and lists one entry per CDR3 protein. The sample shows around 450,000 distinct CDR3 sequences, more than 13% of them seen only once. Time point in this sample: newly diagnosed GD, antithyroid drugs for less than 3 months. There was RNA extracted from PBMCs, and the TCR library was made from it. These data were also reused for a study on T cells in Graves' hyperthyroidism and ophthalmopathy.

This sample comprised peripheral blood mononuclear cells (PBMCs), obtained at new diagnosis, from a patient treated with antithyroid drugs. These receptors were obtained from a woman younger than 45 with Graves disease.

In its sample, this clonotype was seen a few times. This chain connects TRBV30 to TRBJ1-2; D is ambiguous. V gave up 0 bases and J gave up 3 bases, with 11 bases separating them. Germline CDR1 and CDR2: GTSNPN and SVGIG (reference sequence). This CDR3 comprises 14 residues. CDR3 region: CAWSVLAGHYGYTF. The CDR3 coding sequence is TGTGCCTGGAGTGTATTGGCAGGTCACTATGGCTACACCTTC.

CDR3 in DNA: TGCAGTGCTCCTAGAGAGCCAGCAGAGAAATACGAGCAGTACTTC. Its protein product is CSAPREPAEKYEQYF. The chain combines TRBV20-1 with TRBJ2-7, with D unresolved. CDR3 length: 15 amino acids. V lost 5 bases and J lost 4, with 21 bases in between. Germline CDR1 DFQATT, CDR2 SNEGSKA (reference sequence).

This clonotype was picked up a small number of times. With a much larger clone just one base away, this may be a read error. The chain combines TRBV14 with TRBJ1-4; the D is unclear. The germline V gene encodes CDR1 SGHDN and CDR2 FVKESK. The CDR3 is 14 amino acids. Trimming removed 2 bases from V and 0 bases from J, with 4 bases in between. The CDR3 is CASSQYPTNEKLFF. The CDR3 nucleotides are TGTGCCAGCAGCCAATACCCAACTAATGAAAAACTGTTTTTT.

This clonotype was counted ten times or more. The rearrangement links TRBV27 to TRBJ2-1; 8 nucleotides line up with TRBD2. J was trimmed by 4 bases and V by 6 bases; bases with no gene match: 11. This CDR3 is 16 amino acids long. Germline CDR1 and CDR2: MNHEY and SMNVEV (reference sequence). The CDR3 DNA sequence: TGTGCCAGCAGCTACGGGGGGGTCCCTAATTACAATGAGCAGTTCTTC. Translation gives CASSYGGVPNYNEQFF.

The chain is built from TRBV15 and TRBJ2-1; a weak D match, TRBD2 (7 bases). CDR3 length equals 14 residues. Trimming took off 1 base at V and 9 bases at J, with 13 bases between the two ends. Germline CDR1 reads LNHNV; CDR2 reads YYDKDF (reference sequence). The CDR3 region has the DNA TGTGCCACCAGCAGAGGGGGGGGCGGGAGTGAGCAGTTCTTC. Encoded protein: CATSRGGGGSEQFF.

This clonotype was picked up one time. V usage is TRBV7-3 and J usage is TRBJ2-1; D not resolved. The V gene lost 2 bases and the J gene lost 9 bases, with 11 bases spanning the gap. The CDR3 is 13 amino acids. Germline V gene sequence: CDR1 SGHTA, CDR2 FQGTGA. The CDR3 is CASSLGKGREQFF. The CDR3 DNA reads TGTGCCAGCAGCTTAGGCAAGGGCCGTGAGCAGTTCTTC.

This clonotype was counted at least ten times. V usage is TRBV5-1 and J usage is TRBJ2-5; D possibly uses TRBD1 or TRBD2 (5 bases each). V lost 0 bases and J 4 bases, leaving 10 bases between the germline ends. The length of the CDR3 is 14 residues. Germline V gene lookup returns CDR1 SGHRS and CDR2 YFSETQ. The CDR3 sequence: CASSLGPGTETQYF. The CDR3 region has the DNA TGCGCCAGCAGCTTGGGTCCGGGGACAGAGACCCAGTACTTC.

This clonotype came up many times. The chain employs TRBV3-1 and TRBJ2-7; TRBD1 or TRBD2 may be the D gene (5 bases each). Germline V lookup: CDR1 LGHDT, CDR2 YNNKEL (reference sequence). There are 13 residues in the CDR3. V was clipped by 0 bases and J by 4 bases, with 7 bases between them. This chain's CDR3 is CASSQEWGYEQYF. The CDR3, as DNA: TGTGCCAGCAGCCAAGAATGGGGGTACGAGCAGTACTTC.

This clonotype has more than one count but fewer than ten. Written as DNA, the CDR3 is TGTGCCAGCAGCTCTGGTTTGGACAGAAACAATGAGCAGTTCTTC. Translating it yields CASSSGLDRNNEQFF. This sequence joins TRBV5-6 and TRBJ2-1, with a possible D match to TRBD1 (6 bases). Trimming took 3 bases from V and 5 from J, leaving 15 bases between them. This CDR3 region has 15 residues. The V gene's germline CDR1 is SGHDT and CDR2 YYEEEE.

The gene calls are TRBV12-3 or TRBV12-4 and TRBJ2-2; no reliable D call. Between the trimmed V and J ends, which lost 4 bases and 7 bases, there was a span of 22 bases. CDR3 length equals 17 residues. CDR3 protein: CASSSKTRLIRIGELFF. CDR3 in DNA: TGTGCCAGCAGTTCCAAAACCCGCTTGATCAGGATCGGGGAGCTGTTTTTT.

This clonotype came up many times. The V call is TRBV7-3, the J call TRBJ2-1, with 16 nucleotides matching TRBD2. The length of the CDR3 is 16 residues. The germline V gene encodes CDR1 SGHTA and CDR2 FQGTGA. V was clipped by 4 bases and J by 9 bases; unmatched bases: 6. CDR3 residues: CASSSGLAGGGGEQFF. The CDR3 DNA is TGTGCCAGCAGCTCGGGACTAGCGGGAGGGGGTGGTGAGCAGTTCTTC.

This clonotype was observed many times. This chain links TRBV12-3 or TRBV12-4 with TRBJ1-5; maybe TRBD1 (5 bases). The CDR3 is 14 residues long. Trimming stripped 2 bases from V and 3 bases from J, with 8 bases between. This chain's CDR3 is CASSLWGTNQPQHF. CDR3 nucleotides: TGTGCCAGCAGTTTATGGGGGACCAATCAGCCCCAGCATTTT.

The chain employs TRBV6-1 and TRBJ2-1, with 11 bases lining up with TRBD2. The J call may be faulty, since TRBJ2-5 better matches the DNA end. The CDR3 extends over 15 amino acids. Germline lookup yields CDR1 MNHNS and CDR2 SASEGT. The CDR3 spells CASSLSGRAPETQYF. CDR3 in DNA: TGTGCCAGCAGTCTTAGCGGGAGGGCCCCAGAGACCCAGTACTTC.

The chain recombines TRBV6-2 or TRBV6-3 with TRBJ1-2, with 9 bases that match TRBD1. J lost 1 base, V lost 8 bases, and 2 bases had no gene match. Germline CDR1 and CDR2: MNHEY and SVGEGT. The CDR3 is 13 residues long. The CDR3 loop reads CASYRGLNYGYTF. CDR3 bases: TGTGCCAGCTACAGGGGGCTTAACTATGGCTACACCTTC.

This clonotype showed up just a few times. This rearrangement joins TRBV19 to TRBJ2-3; D is unclear. The germline gives CDR1 LNHDA, CDR2 SQIVND (reference sequence). V lost 5 bases and J 5 bases, leaving 11 bases between the germline ends. This CDR3 has 13 residues. In DNA, the CDR3 is TGTGCCAGTAGTCCCAGACTGCGAGATACGCAGTATTTT. This sequence encodes CASSPRLRDTQYF.

This clonotype was picked up many times. The rearrangement joins TRBV20-1 to TRBJ2-5, with D hard to call. Trimming stripped 5 bases from V and 0 bases from J, with 4 bases between. The CDR3 extends over 11 amino acids. In germline, CDR1 is DFQATT, CDR2 SNEGSKA (reference sequence). The DNA of the CDR3 is TGCAGTGCTCAGAACCAAGAGACCCAGTACTTC. Protein: CSAQNQETQYF.

The chain links TRBV19 to TRBJ1-3; tentatively, D is TRBD1 (5 bases). The CDR3 extends over 14 amino acids. The germline V and J ends were trimmed by 3 bases and 2 bases, with 8 bases remaining between them. In germline, CDR1 is LNHDA, CDR2 SQIVND (reference sequence). The CDR3 reads CASSIKGPGNTIYF. In DNA form, the CDR3 reads TGTGCCAGTAGTATCAAGGGGCCTGGAAACACCATATATTTT.

The sample holds many counts of this clonotype. The genes are TRBV2 and TRBJ2-7; 15 bases map to TRBD2. The length of the CDR3 is 18 residues. Per germline, CDR1 SNHLY and CDR2 FYNNEI. V lost 0 bases to trimming and J lost 5 bases; unmatched junction nucleotides: 8. CDR3 DNA: TGTGCCAGCAGTGAAGCGCTGGGACTAGCGGGAGGCGGGCACGAGCAGTACTTC. Its protein is CASSEALGLAGGGHEQYF.

This clonotype was seen many times. The chain is built from TRBV6-1 and TRBJ2-1, with 7 positions matching TRBD2. With V trimmed by 6 bases and J by 2 bases, 10 bases remained unmatched. This CDR3 contains 16 residues. From germline, CDR1 is MNHNS and CDR2 SASEGT. In DNA form, the CDR3 reads TGTGCCAGCAGCCCCGGGAGGTCCCGGGCCTACAATGAGCAGTTCTTC. Amino acid sequence: CASSPGRSRAYNEQFF.

The genes are TRBV19 and TRBJ1-5, with TRBD1 as a possible D gene (6 bases). The CDR3 is 15 residues long. Germline loops: CDR1 LNHDA, CDR2 SQIVND (reference sequence). V lost 7 bases to trimming and J lost 3 bases, with 16 bases between them. CDR3 nucleotide sequence: TGTGCCAGTAACCCGGGAGGGGGTCCCAATCAGCCCCAGCATTTT. Translating gives CASNPGGGPNQPQHF.

This clonotype was seen repeatedly, ten times or more. The genes are TRBV12-3 or TRBV12-4 and TRBJ2-5, with D maybe TRBD1 (6 bases). The V gene lost 6 bases and the J gene lost 4 bases, with 9 bases spanning the gap. This CDR3 has 12 amino acids. The CDR3 nucleotides are TGTGCCAGCAGGGCACAGGGAGAGACCCAGTACTTC. It is translated as CASRAQGETQYF.

This clonotype was counted many times. The rearrangement joins TRBV6-5 to TRBJ1-6; D gene ambiguous. Trimming took off 0 bases at V and 10 bases at J, with 7 bases between the two ends. CDR3 length: 13 residues. The germline V gene has CDR1 MNHEY and CDR2 SVGAGI. The CDR3 DNA sequence: TGTGCCAGCAGTTACTCAGTCGGATCACCCCTCCACTTT. It encodes CASSYSVGSPLHF.